This TCR beta chain was captured by sequencing in a study of shared clonotypes between healthy human individuals. Here immunoSEQ multiplex PCR was the method, and the copy in TCRdb shows in-frame clones only, minus some. The sample has about 2.1 million clones; over 85% are singletons. A remark on this clone: What it recognizes is unknown.

Cells designated naive CD8 were CD45RO-negative and were positively selected for CCR7, with terminally differentiated effector memory CD45RA+ cells excluded. Study results and limitations: Sorted-subset sequencing was shown by rarefaction to be incomplete despite large depth. In contrast to clonotypes shared by all four donors, non-shared clonotypes had lower generation probabilities.

V lost 6 bases, J lost 0 bases, and 5 bases lay in between. Germline loops: CDR1 MNHEY, CDR2 SMNVEV (reference sequence). CDR3 length equals 12 residues. Source material: naive CD8+ T cells from PBMCs. V is TRBV27 and J is TRBJ2-5; D might be TRBD1 (5 bases). The source of this sequence is a young man in good health. Some clones in this sample may be carry-over from other donors' samples. CDR3 region: CASRTDQETQYF. In DNA form, the CDR3 reads TGTGCCAGCAGGACAGACCAAGAGACCCAGTACTTC.